This TCR beta chain was documented in a study of T cells in Graves' hyperthyroidism and ophthalmopathy. Whole-study results and caveats: Most expanded thyroid clonotypes above 0.001 also appeared in blood.

Amplification of TCR beta CDR3 regions was performed using RNA transcripts as template. First-round RT-PCR with HTBI primers amplified the TCR CDR3 region. TCRdb re-called the multiplex PCR reads through MiXCR, storing one row per CDR3 protein. This repertoire shows approximately 560,000 distinct CDR3 sequences, about a sixth found once; its top ten account for around 7.5%. Stability of Graves' hyperthyroidism was defined as absent ophthalmopathy progression within 18 months. These patients, aged 18 to 65, had recently diagnosed hyperthyroidism lasting under 2 months. About this clonotype: Its antigen is undetermined.

The sequenced sample was blood. This TCR was recovered from a woman aged 30 to 39 with Graves' hyperthyroidism.

The CDR3 DNA reads as TGTGCCAGCGGTATGACAGGGAATGACCGTGAGCAGTTCTTC. Its protein is CASGMTGNDREQFF. The chain recombines TRBV6-1 with TRBJ2-1, with TRBD1 matching 7 bases. Germline V lookup: CDR1 MNHNS, CDR2 SASEGT. This CDR3 is built from 14 residues. The trim removed 8 bases at V and 9 bases at J, leaving 13 bases unmatched.